This TCR beta chain emerged from a study of blood T cell repertoires in COVID-19 (dated by TCRdb to about 2020). About the investigation overall: Samples from collaborators originated in the United States, Italy and Spain and spanned both the acute and convalescent phases of COVID-19. Deeply sampled blood TCRbeta repertoires from subjects exposed to, actively infected with, or recovered from COVID-19 were included in the dataset. The repertoires were made available in a free public database intended to serve as a resource for research on the immune response to SARS-CoV-2. Where HLA class I and class II types were available, the types were taken from metadata supplied by the sample provider, not from assay-based typing. The samples were drawn from the first 160 participants of the ongoing ImmuneRACE study and from 1,200 or so subjects provided by 6 global collaborators. The material from the prospective study consisted of cDNA or gDNA derived from T cells, B-cell-depleted T cells, or PBMCs. Sample metadata almost always included a de-identified subject ID, COVID-19 status, age in years and sex.

From the germline V gene, CDR1 is MDHEN and CDR2 is SYDVKM. Its CDR3 holds 18 amino acids, cysteine through phenylalanine. The sequence is cut down to CDR3 DNA, 54 bases in frame from base 1. The germline V and J ends show losses of 1 base and 5 bases respectively, and no gene match explains 16 bases of the junction. This clone was detected a few times. It has no known antigen specificity. No much larger clone exists at a distance of one base, and base qualities are not known. Findings and caveats that apply to the study as a whole: Clinical and demographic metadata were provided uncurated, with the amount varying by source and participant.

The immunoSEQ Assay, a bias-controlled multiplex PCR, was used to amplify TCRbeta CDR3 regions from genomic DNA. In the paper's pipeline: Within the assay, amplification of reference gene primers was used to estimate how many nucleated cells each sample contained. To quantify the absolute abundance of each unique TCRbeta CDR3 rearrangement, sequence reads were collapsed and filtered. For each sample, productive Simpson clonality was calculated as the square root of Simpson's diversity index across productive rearrangements. TCRdb mirrors the immuneACCESS table, restricted to in-frame sequences. Some clones are absent from its copies; in checked studies, under half trace to an unresolved V gene, and the reason for the others is unknown. For V, J and clone size, that table is used; D and trimming come from the DNA. In all, the sample holds around 130,000 clones, and about 85% of those were seen once. The top ten constitute roughly 2.5% of the sample.

One collaborating source in Seattle enrolled patients while the patients were actively infected and followed the patients over time throughout the course of disease. The collaborating institutions used their own protocols to collect whole blood in K2EDTA tubes. For TCRbeta analysis, collaborators shipped samples as frozen whole blood, isolated PBMCs, or DNA extracted from either of those sample types. The chain joins TRBV28 to TRBJ2-5; TRBD1 fits 7 bases in the junction. The TCR sequence derives from a human donor with COVID-19, enrolled during active disease. The donor label of this sample is uncertain. The sequencing input was peripheral blood. The DNA sequence is TGTGCCAGCAGTTTATCCGGAGCGACAGGGATCTACGGGGAGACCCAGTACTTC. This gives the protein CASSLSGATGIYGETQYF.